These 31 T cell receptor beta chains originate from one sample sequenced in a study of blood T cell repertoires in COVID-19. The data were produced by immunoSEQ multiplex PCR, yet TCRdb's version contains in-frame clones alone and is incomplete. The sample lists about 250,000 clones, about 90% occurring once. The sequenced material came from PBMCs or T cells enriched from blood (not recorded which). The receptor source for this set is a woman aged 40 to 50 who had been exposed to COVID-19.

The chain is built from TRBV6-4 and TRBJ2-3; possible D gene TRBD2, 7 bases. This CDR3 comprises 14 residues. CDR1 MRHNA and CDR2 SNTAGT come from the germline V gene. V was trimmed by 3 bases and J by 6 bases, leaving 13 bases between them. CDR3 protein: CASSEQGGVDTQYF. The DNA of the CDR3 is TGTGCCAGCAGTGAACAAGGGGGGGTGGATACGCAGTATTTT.

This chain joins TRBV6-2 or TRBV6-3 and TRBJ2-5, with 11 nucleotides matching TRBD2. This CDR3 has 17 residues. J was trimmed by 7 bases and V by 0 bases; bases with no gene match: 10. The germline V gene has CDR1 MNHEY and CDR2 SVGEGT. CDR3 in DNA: TGTGCCAGCAGTTACTCTAGGACTAGCGGGCCTCTGGGGACCCAGTACTTC. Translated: CASSYSRTSGPLGTQYF.

CDR3 in amino acids: CAWKRQGNTEAFF. Here the CDR3 DNA reads TGTGCCTGGAAAAGACAGGGGAACACTGAAGCTTTCTTT. The chain links TRBV30 to TRBJ1-1; 7 bases line up with TRBD1. In germline, CDR1 is GTSNPN, CDR2 SVGIG (reference sequence). The CDR3 covers 13 residues. With 4 bases clipped from V and 1 base from J, the junction kept 3 bases outside the gene matches.

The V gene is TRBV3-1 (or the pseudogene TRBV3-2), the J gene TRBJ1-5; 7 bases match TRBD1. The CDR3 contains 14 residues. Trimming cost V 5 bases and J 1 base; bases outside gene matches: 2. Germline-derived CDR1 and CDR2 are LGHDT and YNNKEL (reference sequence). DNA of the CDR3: TGTGCCAGCAGCGAGGGACAGAGCAATCAGCCCCAGCATTTT. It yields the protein CASSEGQSNQPQHF.

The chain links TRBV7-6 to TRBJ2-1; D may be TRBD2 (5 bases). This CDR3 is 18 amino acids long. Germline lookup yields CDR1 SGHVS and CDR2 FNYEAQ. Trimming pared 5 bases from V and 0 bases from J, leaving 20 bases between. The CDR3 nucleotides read TGTGCCAGCAGCCCCTATATTGGGAGCTTAAACTCCTACAATGAGCAGTTCTTC. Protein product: CASSPYIGSLNSYNEQFF.

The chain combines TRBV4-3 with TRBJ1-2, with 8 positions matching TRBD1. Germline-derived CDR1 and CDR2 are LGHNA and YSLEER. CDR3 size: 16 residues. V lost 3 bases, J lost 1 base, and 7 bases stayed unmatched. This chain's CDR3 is CASSQGTGVINYGYTF. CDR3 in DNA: TGCGCCAGCAGCCAGGGGACAGGAGTTATTAACTATGGCTACACCTTC.

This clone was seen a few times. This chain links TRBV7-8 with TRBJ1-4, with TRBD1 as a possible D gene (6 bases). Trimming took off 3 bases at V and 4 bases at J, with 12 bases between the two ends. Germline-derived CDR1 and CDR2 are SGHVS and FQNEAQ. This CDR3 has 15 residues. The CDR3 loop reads CASSFTGLDNEKLFF. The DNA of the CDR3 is TGTGCCAGCAGCTTTACAGGGCTTGATAATGAAAAACTGTTTTTT.

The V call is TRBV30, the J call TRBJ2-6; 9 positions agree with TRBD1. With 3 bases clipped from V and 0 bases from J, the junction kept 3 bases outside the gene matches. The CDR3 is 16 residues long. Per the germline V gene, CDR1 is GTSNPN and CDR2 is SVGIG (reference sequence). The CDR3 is CAWRGTGRSGANVLTF. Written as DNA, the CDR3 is TGTGCCTGGAGGGGGACAGGGCGCTCTGGGGCCAACGTCCTGACTTTC.

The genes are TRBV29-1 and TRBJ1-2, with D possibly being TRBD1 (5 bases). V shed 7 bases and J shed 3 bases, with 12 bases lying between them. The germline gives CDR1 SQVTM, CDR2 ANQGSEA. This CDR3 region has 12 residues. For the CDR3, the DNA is TGCAGCGGGTTCGGGGGGTACTATGGCTACACCTTC. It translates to CSGFGGYYGYTF.

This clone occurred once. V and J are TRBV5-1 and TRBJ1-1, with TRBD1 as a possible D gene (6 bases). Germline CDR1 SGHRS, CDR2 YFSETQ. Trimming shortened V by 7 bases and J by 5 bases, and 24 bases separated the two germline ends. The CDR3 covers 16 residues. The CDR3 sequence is CASGRDKTNSGTEAFF. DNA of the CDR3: TGCGCCAGCGGCCGGGACAAAACTAATTCTGGGACTGAAGCTTTCTTT.

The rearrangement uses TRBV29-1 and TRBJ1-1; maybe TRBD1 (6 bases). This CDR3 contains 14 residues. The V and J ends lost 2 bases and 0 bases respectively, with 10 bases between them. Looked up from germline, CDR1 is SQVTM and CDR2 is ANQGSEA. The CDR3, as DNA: TGCAGCGTTGAACGACAGGCAATGAACACTGAAGCTTTCTTT. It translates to CSVERQAMNTEAFF. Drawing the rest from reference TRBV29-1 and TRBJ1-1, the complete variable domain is SAVISQKPSRDICQRGTSLTIQCQVDSQVTMMFWYRQQPGQSLTLIATANQGSEATYESGFVIDKFPISRPNLTFSTLTVSNMSPEDSSIYLCSVERQAMNTEAFFGQGTRLTVV.

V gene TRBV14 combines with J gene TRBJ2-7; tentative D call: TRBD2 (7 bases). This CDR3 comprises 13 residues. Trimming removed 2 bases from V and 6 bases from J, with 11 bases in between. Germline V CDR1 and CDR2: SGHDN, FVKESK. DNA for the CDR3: TGTGCCAGCAGCCAACAGGGGAGGGGCGAGCAGTACGTC. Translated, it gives CASSQQGRGEQYV.

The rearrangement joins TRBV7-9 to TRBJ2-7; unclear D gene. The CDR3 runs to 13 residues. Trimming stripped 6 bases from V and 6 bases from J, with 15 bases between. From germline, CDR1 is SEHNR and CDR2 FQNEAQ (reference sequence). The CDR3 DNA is TGTGCCAGCAGTCCTTATCCCTCTTTCGAGCAGTACGTC. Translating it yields CASSPYPSFEQYV.

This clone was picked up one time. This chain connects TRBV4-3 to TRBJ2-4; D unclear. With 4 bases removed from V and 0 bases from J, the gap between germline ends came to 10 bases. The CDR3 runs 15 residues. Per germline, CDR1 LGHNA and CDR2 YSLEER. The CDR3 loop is CASSPDEEAKNIQYF. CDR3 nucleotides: TGCGCCAGCAGCCCAGATGAGGAAGCCAAAAACATTCAGTACTTC.

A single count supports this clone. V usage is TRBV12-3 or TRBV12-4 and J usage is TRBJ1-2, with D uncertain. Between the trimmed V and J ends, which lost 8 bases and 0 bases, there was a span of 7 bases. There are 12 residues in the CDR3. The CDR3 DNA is TGTGCCAGCGCCGGGTCTAACTATGGCTACACCTTC. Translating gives CASAGSNYGYTF.

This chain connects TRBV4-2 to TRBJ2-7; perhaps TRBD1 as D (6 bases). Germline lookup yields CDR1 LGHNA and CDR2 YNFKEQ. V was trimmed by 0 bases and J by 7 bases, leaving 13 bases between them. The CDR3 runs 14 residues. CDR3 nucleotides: TGTGCCAGCAGCCAAGATAGACAGGTAGGGGAGCAGTACGTC. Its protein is CASSQDRQVGEQYV.

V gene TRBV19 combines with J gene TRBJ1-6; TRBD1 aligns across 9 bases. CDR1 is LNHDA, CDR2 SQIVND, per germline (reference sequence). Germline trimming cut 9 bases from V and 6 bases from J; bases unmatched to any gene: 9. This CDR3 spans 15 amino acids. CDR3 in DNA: TGTGCCAGCCGCCCCGGGACAGGGCTTAATTCACCCCTCCACTTT. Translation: CASRPGTGLNSPLHF.

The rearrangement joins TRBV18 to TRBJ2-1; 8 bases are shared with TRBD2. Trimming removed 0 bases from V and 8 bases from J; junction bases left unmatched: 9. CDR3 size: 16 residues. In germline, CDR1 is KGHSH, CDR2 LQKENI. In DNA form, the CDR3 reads TGTGCCAGCTCACCACCGCTGGGTAGCGGGATCCATGAGCAGTTCTTC. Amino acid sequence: CASSPPLGSGIHEQFF. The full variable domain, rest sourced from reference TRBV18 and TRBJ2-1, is NAGVMQNPRHLVRRRGQEARLRCSPMKGHSHVYWYRQLPEEGLKFMVYLQKENIIDESGMPKERFSAEFPKEGPSILRIQQVVRGDSAAYFCASSPPLGSGIHEQFFGPGTRLTVL.

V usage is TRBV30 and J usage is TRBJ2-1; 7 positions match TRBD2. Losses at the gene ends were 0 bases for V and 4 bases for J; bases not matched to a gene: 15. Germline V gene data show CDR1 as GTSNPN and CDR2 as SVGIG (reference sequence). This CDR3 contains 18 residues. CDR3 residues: CAWSVQGRGGGLYNEQFF. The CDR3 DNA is TGTGCCTGGAGTGTACAAGGGAGGGGCGGGGGACTTTACAATGAGCAGTTCTTC.

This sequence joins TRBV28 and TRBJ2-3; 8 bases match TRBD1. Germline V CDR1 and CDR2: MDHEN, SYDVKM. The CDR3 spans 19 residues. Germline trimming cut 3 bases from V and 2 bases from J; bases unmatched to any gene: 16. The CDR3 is CASSLVGTGLHKNTDTQYF. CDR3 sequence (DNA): TGTGCCAGCAGTTTGGTTGGGACAGGACTCCACAAAAACACAGATACGCAGTATTTT.

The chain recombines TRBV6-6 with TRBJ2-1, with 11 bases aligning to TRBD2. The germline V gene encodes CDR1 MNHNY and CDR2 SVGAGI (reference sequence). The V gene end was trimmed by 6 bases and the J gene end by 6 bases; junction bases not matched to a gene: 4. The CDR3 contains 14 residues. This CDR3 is CASSQLAGANEQFF. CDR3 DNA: TGTGCCAGCAGCCAACTAGCGGGGGCCAATGAGCAGTTCTTC.

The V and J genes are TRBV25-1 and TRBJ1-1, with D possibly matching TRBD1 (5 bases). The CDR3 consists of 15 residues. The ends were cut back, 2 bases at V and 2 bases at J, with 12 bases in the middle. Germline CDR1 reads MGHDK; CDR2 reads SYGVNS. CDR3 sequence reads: CASSENSRGNTEAFF. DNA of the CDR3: TGTGCCAGCAGTGAAAATTCAAGGGGTAACACTGAAGCTTTCTTT.

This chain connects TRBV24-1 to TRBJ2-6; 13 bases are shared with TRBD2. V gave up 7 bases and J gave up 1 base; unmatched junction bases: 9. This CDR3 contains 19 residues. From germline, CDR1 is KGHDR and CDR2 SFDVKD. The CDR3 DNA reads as TGTGCCACCAGGAACCGGACTAGCGGGAGATCTTCTGGGGCCAACGTCCTGACTTTC. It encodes CATRNRTSGRSSGANVLTF.

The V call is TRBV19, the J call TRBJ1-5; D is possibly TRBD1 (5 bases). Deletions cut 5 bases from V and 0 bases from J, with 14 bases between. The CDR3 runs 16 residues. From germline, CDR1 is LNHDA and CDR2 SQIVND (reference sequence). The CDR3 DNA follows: TGTGCCAGTAGTGTGCCCAGGGCCTATAGCAATCAGCCCCAGCATTTT. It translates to CASSVPRAYSNQPQHF.

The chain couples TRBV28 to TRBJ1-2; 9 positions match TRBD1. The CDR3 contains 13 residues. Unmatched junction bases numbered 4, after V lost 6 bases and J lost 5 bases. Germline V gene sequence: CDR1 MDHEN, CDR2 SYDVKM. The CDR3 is CASRQGASYGYTF. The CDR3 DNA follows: TGTGCCAGCAGACAGGGGGCGTCGTATGGCTACACCTTC.

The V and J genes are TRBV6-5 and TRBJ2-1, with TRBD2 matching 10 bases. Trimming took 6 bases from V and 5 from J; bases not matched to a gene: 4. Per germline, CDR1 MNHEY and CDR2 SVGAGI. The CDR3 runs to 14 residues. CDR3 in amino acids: CASSFTSGDNEQFF. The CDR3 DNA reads TGTGCCAGCAGCTTCACTAGCGGGGACAATGAGCAGTTCTTC.

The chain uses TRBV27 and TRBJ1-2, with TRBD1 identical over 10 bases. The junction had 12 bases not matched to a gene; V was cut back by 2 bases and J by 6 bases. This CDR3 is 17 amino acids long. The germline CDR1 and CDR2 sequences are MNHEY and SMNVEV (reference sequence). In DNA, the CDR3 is TGTGCCAGCAGTTTACTTCTCTCTCCGGGACAGGGGAATGGCTACACCTTC. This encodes CASSLLLSPGQGNGYTF.

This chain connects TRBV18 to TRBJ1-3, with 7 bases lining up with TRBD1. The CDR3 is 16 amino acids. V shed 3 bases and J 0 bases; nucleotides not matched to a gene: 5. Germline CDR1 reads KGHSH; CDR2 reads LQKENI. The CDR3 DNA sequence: TGTGCCAGCTCACCGCGACAGGGATCCTCTGGAAACACCATATATTTT. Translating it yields CASSPRQGSSGNTIYF. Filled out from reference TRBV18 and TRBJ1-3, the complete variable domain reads NAGVMQNPRHLVRRRGQEARLRCSPMKGHSHVYWYRQLPEEGLKFMVYLQKENIIDESGMPKERFSAEFPKEGPSILRIQQVVRGDSAAYFCASSPRQGSSGNTIYFGEGSWLTVV.

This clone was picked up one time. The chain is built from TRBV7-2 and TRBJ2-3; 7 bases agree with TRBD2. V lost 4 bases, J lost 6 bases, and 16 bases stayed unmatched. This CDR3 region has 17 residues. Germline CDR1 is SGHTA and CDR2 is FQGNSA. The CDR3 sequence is CASSSAGLENAGDTQYF. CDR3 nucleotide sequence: TGTGCCAGCAGCTCCGCTGGACTAGAAAACGCTGGGGATACGCAGTATTTT.

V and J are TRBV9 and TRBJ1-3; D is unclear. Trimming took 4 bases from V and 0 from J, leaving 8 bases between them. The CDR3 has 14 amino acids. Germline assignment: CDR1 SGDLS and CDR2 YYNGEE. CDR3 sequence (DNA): TGTGCCAGCAGCCCTATGAGCTCTGGAAACACCATATATTTT. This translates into CASSPMSSGNTIYF.

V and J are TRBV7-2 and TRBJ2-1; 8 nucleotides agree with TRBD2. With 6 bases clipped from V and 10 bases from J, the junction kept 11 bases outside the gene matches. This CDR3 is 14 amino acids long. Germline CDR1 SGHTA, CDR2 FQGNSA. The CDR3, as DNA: TGTGCCAGCAGAACCGGGACTAGTTTTGAGGAGCAGTTCTTC. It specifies CASRTGTSFEEQFF.